The 20 T cell receptor beta chains listed next were all sequenced from one sample in a study of shared clonotypes between healthy human individuals. Measured with immunoSEQ multiplex PCR; TCRdb has only the in-frame clones, and not every one. The sample yields about 2.4 million clones, more than 85% seen once. Sample: naive CD4+ T cells from PBMCs. Regarding subset: CD45RA+ positively selected. These receptors were obtained from a man aged 18 to 30 in good health. Some clones in this sample may be carry-over from other donors' samples.

With regard to this clone: Other DNA sequences in the same sample also yield this CDR3. The chain has TRBV9 and TRBJ2-1; D ambiguous. CDR1 and CDR2 from the germline V gene are SGDLS and YYNGEE. Trimming removed 0 bases from V and 3 bases from J, with 4 bases in between. There are 13 residues in the CDR3. CDR3 sequence: CASSVGDYNEQFF. CDR3 sequence (DNA): TGTGCCAGCAGCGTAGGCGACTACAATGAGCAGTTCTTC.

This clone was detected a few times. The gene calls are TRBV5-4 and TRBJ1-4; TRBD1 might be the D (5 bases). The CDR3 consists of 13 residues. Germline V gene lookup returns CDR1 SGHNT and CDR2 YYREEE (reference sequence). The V end lost 6 bases, the J end lost 8 bases, and 14 bases lay between the germline ends. This chain's CDR3 is CASNSGADEKLFF. The CDR3 DNA follows: TGTGCCAGCAACTCTGGGGCAGACGAAAAACTGTTTTTT.

The rearrangement links TRBV29-1 to TRBJ2-1; 9 bases map to TRBD2. Germline trimming cut 3 bases from V and 1 base from J; bases unmatched to any gene: 4. Germline V lookup: CDR1 SQVTM, CDR2 ANQGSEA. The CDR3 spans 15 residues. This CDR3 is CSVDMTSGSYNEQFF. The CDR3 DNA follows: TGCAGCGTTGATATGACTAGCGGTTCCTACAATGAGCAGTTCTTC.

This chain links TRBV4-2 with TRBJ2-7; possibly TRBD2 for D (5 bases). V was shortened by 6 bases and J by 7 bases, with 10 bases between the two germline ends. Germline V lookup: CDR1 LGHNA, CDR2 YNFKEQ. This CDR3 region has 11 residues. DNA of the CDR3: TGTGCCAGCAGTTATTCGGGGGAGCAGTACTTC. Its protein is CASSYSGEQYF.

This chain links TRBV19 with TRBJ2-2; D may be TRBD2 (6 bases). This CDR3 is built from 14 residues. Germline V lookup: CDR1 LNHDA, CDR2 SQIVND (reference sequence). V was pared by 4 bases and J by 5 bases, with 11 bases between. The CDR3 protein is CASSSAGRTGELFF. The CDR3 region has the DNA TGTGCCAGTAGTAGCGCAGGGAGGACCGGGGAGCTGTTTTTT.

This chain connects TRBV11-3 to TRBJ2-3; no definite D call. V lost 1 base and J 3 bases, leaving 14 bases between the germline ends. CDR1 and CDR2 (germline): SGHNT, YENEEA. The CDR3 extends over 16 amino acids. The CDR3 is CASSLGLTKETDTQYF. DNA of the CDR3: TGTGCCAGCAGCTTAGGACTGACCAAAGAAACAGATACGCAGTATTTT.

This clone was counted a single time. The chain recombines TRBV7-9 with TRBJ2-7; TRBD2 matches 10 bases. The CDR3 spans 14 residues. The germline CDR1 and CDR2 sequences are SEHNR and FQNEAQ (reference sequence). The V and J ends lost 8 bases and 3 bases, in that order; junction bases with no gene match: 7. Here the CDR3 DNA reads TGTGCCAGCGCCAGCGGGAGGGATCTCTACGAGCAGTACTTC. This sequence encodes CASASGRDLYEQYF. Looking up the rest from reference TRBV7-9 and TRBJ2-7 gives the full variable domain: DTGVSQNPRHKITKRGQNVTFRCDPISEHNRLYWYRQTLGQGPEFLTYFQNEAQLEKSRLLSDRFSAERPKGSFSTLEIQRTEQGDSAMYLCASASGRDLYEQYFGPGTRLTVT.

J is TRBJ2-5 and V is TRBV19, with D maybe TRBD1 (8 bases). From germline, CDR1 is LNHDA and CDR2 SQIVND (reference sequence). This CDR3 is 16 amino acids long. V dropped 3 bases and J dropped 0 bases, with 14 bases sitting between them. This CDR3 is CASSIRQGTNQETQYF. The CDR3 coding sequence is TGTGCCAGTAGTATTCGACAGGGGACTAACCAAGAGACCCAGTACTTC. The full variable domain, with the rest looked up from reference TRBV19 and TRBJ2-5, is DGGITQSPKYLFRKEGQNVTLSCEQNLNHDAMYWYRQDPGQGLRLIYYSQIVNDFQKGDIAEGYSVSREKKESFPLTVTSAQKNPTAFYLCASSIRQGTNQETQYFGPGTRLLVL.

The CDR3 here is CASPGQGPPNYGYTF. The CDR3, as DNA: TGTGCCAGCCCCGGACAGGGACCTCCTAACTATGGCTACACCTTC. The chain joins TRBV27 to TRBJ1-2; 8 nucleotides line up with TRBD1. The trim removed 8 bases at V and 0 bases at J, leaving 8 bases unmatched. Per the germline V gene, CDR1 is MNHEY and CDR2 is SMNVEV (reference sequence). The CDR3 has 15 residues.

The chain carries TRBV9 and TRBJ2-3; D is uncertain. The V gene lost 3 bases and the J gene lost 5 bases, with 13 bases spanning the gap. Germline V gives CDR1 SGDLS, CDR2 YYNGEE. The CDR3 runs 14 residues. The CDR3 DNA reads TGTGCCAGCAGCGATACCCTGGCCCAAGATACGCAGTATTTT. As protein: CASSDTLAQDTQYF.

V gene TRBV11-3 combines with J gene TRBJ2-1; 9 bases agree with TRBD2. Germline CDR1 is SGHNT and CDR2 is YENEEA. V gave up 5 bases and J gave up 9 bases; unmatched junction bases: 8. The CDR3 is 14 amino acids. The CDR3: CASSPRTSDSEQFF. CDR3 DNA: TGTGCCAGCAGCCCCCGGACTAGCGACAGTGAGCAGTTCTTC.

The CDR3 protein is CASSGGGGRQPQHF. The DNA for the CDR3 is TGTGCCAGCAGTGGAGGGGGGGGGCGTCAGCCCCAGCATTTT. The chain is built from TRBV2 and TRBJ1-5; D might be TRBD1 (6 bases). The V end was cut by 4 bases, the J end by 6 bases, with 13 bases between. The CDR3 consists of 14 residues. Germline CDR1 SNHLY, CDR2 FYNNEI.

The chain joins TRBV7-9 to TRBJ1-2, with unresolved D. CDR1 SEHNR and CDR2 FQNEAQ come from the germline V gene (reference sequence). V was pared by 5 bases and J by 7 bases, with 14 bases between. CDR3 length equals 13 residues. The CDR3 region is CASSPLARAGYTF. In DNA, the CDR3 is TGTGCCAGCAGCCCCCTGGCCCGGGCTGGCTACACCTTC.

The chain combines TRBV9 with TRBJ2-3, with TRBD1 matching 9 bases. In germline, CDR1 is SGDLS, CDR2 YYNGEE. With 4 bases clipped from V and 1 base from J, the junction kept 7 bases outside the gene matches. The CDR3 covers 16 residues. The CDR3 DNA follows: TGTGCCAGCAGCCAGACGGGACAGGGTGGCACAGATACGCAGTATTTT. Translating it yields CASSQTGQGGTDTQYF.

The V gene is TRBV9, the J gene TRBJ2-3; 7 bases align to TRBD2. The trim removed 4 bases at V and 5 bases at J, leaving 13 bases unmatched. This CDR3 spans 16 amino acids. Looked up from germline, CDR1 is SGDLS and CDR2 is YYNGEE. CDR3 in DNA: TGTGCCAGCAGCCCACTCGGGGCGGGAGCGGGAGATACGCAGTATTTT. It translates to CASSPLGAGAGDTQYF.

V and J are TRBV5-6 and TRBJ1-4; D not resolved. The CDR3 is made up of 17 amino acids. Germline V gene lookup returns CDR1 SGHDT and CDR2 YYEEEE. Trimming left V 4 bases short and J 0 bases short, with 16 bases between. Here the CDR3 DNA reads TGTGCCAGCAGCGCTCTGACCCTTTCTGCAACTAATGAAAAACTGTTTTTT. Protein: CASSALTLSATNEKLFF.

V is TRBV6-5 and J is TRBJ1-6; no reliable D call. CDR1 is MNHEY and CDR2 is SVGAGI in the germline V gene. CDR3 size: 15 residues. Trimming left V 7 bases short and J 7 bases short, with 17 bases between. Here the CDR3 reads CASTRILIGNSPLHF. The DNA for the CDR3 is TGTGCCAGCACCCGCATACTGATAGGGAATTCACCCCTCCACTTT.

The chain joins TRBV7-2 to TRBJ1-2; TRBD1 agrees at 7 bases. CDR1 and CDR2 from the germline V gene are SGHTA and FQGNSA. With 5 bases clipped from V and 5 bases from J, the junction kept 14 bases outside the gene matches. This CDR3 comprises 16 residues. CDR3 in amino acids: CASSDKRQGVVYGYTF. CDR3 DNA sequence: TGTGCCAGCAGCGATAAAAGGCAGGGGGTAGTGTATGGCTACACCTTC.

This chain joins TRBV10-3 and TRBJ2-6; D is ambiguous. The CDR3 is 17 residues long. Germline V gene lookup returns CDR1 ENHRY and CDR2 SYGVKD. The ends were cut back, 3 bases at V and 0 bases at J, with 12 bases in the middle. CDR3 coding DNA: TGTGCCATCAGTGACTCCTACACCCTCTCTGGGGCCAACGTCCTGACTTTC. Translating it yields CAISDSYTLSGANVLTF.

J is TRBJ2-6 and V is TRBV30; D call uncertain. This CDR3 spans 17 amino acids. Germline V gene sequence: CDR1 GTSNPN, CDR2 SVGIG (reference sequence). Trimming pared 0 bases from V and 0 bases from J, leaving 12 bases between. In DNA, the CDR3 is TGTGCCTGGAGTGTGGGCAGGAGCAACTCTGGGGCCAACGTCCTGACTTTC. It encodes CAWSVGRSNSGANVLTF.